The source of this T cell receptor beta chain is a study of Graves' ophthalmopathy and Graves' hyperthyroidism. The CDR3 extends over 15 amino acids. Trimming cost V 4 bases and J 0 bases; bases outside gene matches: 6. The germline CDR1 and CDR2 sequences are SGHTA and FQGNSA. Lactation, pregnancy, uncontrolled infections and other autoimmune diseases were all grounds for excluding patients. This clonotype has ten or more counts. Amplified TCR beta CDR3 regions were obtained using RNA transcripts as template. RT-PCR in the first round used HTBI primers; a second-round multiplex PCR followed. TCRdb reanalysed the multiplex PCR reads using MiXCR and keeps one entry per CDR3 protein. This table holds 200,000 to 250,000 distinct CDR3 sequences, about 22% found once.

The rearrangement uses TRBV7-2 and TRBJ2-7, with 7 bases matching TRBD2. Sequencing was done on a sample of peripheral blood. The sequence was collected from a woman in her forties or fifties with Graves' ophthalmopathy. The CDR3: CASSSSSGVSYEQYF. CDR3 nucleotides: TGTGCCAGCAGCTCCTCAAGCGGGGTCTCCTACGAGCAGTACTTC.